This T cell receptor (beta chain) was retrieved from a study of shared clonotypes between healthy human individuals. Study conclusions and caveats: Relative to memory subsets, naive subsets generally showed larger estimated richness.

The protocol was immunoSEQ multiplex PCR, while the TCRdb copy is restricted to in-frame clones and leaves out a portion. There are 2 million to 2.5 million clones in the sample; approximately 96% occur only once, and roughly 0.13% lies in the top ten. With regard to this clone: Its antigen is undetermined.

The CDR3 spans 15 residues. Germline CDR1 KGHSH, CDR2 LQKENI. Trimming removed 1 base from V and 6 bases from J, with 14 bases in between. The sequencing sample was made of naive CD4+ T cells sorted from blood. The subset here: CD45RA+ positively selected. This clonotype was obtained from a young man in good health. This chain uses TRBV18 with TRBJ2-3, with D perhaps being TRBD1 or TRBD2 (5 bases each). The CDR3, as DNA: TGTGCCAGCTCACCACAGATGGGGGAGTCCGATACGCAGTATTTT. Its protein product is CASSPQMGESDTQYF.